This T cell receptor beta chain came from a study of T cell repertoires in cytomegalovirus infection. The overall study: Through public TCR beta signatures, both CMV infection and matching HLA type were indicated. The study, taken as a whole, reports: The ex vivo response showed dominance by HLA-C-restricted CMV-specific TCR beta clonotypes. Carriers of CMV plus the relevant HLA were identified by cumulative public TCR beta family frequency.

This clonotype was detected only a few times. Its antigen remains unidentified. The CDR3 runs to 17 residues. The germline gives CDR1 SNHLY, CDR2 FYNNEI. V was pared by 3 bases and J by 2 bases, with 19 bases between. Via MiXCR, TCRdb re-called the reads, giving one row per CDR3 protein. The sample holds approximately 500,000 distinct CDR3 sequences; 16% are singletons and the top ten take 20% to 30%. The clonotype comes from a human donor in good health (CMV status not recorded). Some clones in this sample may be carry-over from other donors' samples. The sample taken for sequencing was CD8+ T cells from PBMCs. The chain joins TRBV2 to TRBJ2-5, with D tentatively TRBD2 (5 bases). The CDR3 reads CASSDRELADYQETQYF. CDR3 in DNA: TGTGCCAGCAGTGACCGAGAGCTAGCAGACTATCAAGAGACCCAGTACTTC.